This T cell receptor beta chain was captured by sequencing in a study of shared clonotypes between healthy human individuals. Background on the study: Three plates each covered CD4 naive and memory; CD8 naive two, CD8 memory one.

Overall study findings and caveats: Naive subsets generally had larger estimated richness than memory subsets.

The ends were cut back, 0 bases at V and 7 bases at J, with 10 bases in the middle. Germline loops: CDR1 SGHRS, CDR2 YFSETQ. This CDR3 comprises 13 residues. Assay: immunoSEQ multiplex PCR; the TCRdb copy retains only in-frame clones and omits some. The profile shows 2 million to 3 million clones, around 94% of them singletons. For this clone: Its antigen is unknown.

This chain connects TRBV5-1 to TRBJ1-1; perhaps TRBD1 as D (6 bases). Sequences were obtained from naive CD4+ T cells sorted from blood. Subset defined: CD45RA+ positively selected. The sequence was obtained from a man aged 18 to 30 in good health. CDR3 in amino acids: CASSLEGGLEAFF. CDR3 nucleotides: TGCGCCAGCAGCTTGGAGGGGGGACTTGAAGCTTTCTTT.